The 5 T cell receptor beta chains presented below share a single source sample, sequenced in a study of T cells in tumors after PD-1 blockade. Assay: immunoSEQ multiplex PCR; the TCRdb copy retains only in-frame clones and omits some. The data show fewer than 25,000 clones, nearly 85% seen once. The sequenced sample was PBMCs, obtained after anti-PD-1 treatment. Receptor source: a human donor with basal cell carcinoma.

V and J are TRBV7-9 and TRBJ2-7, with 9 bases lining up with TRBD1. The germline CDR1 and CDR2 sequences are SEHNR and FQNEAQ (reference sequence). Trimming took 5 bases from V and 4 from J; bases not matched to a gene: 3. This CDR3 has 13 residues. The CDR3 is CASSRDRAYEQYF. Here the CDR3 DNA reads TGTGCCAGCAGCCGGGACAGGGCTTACGAGCAGTACTTC.

The V call is TRBV19, the J call TRBJ2-3; 14 positions match TRBD2. Trimming at V came to 5 bases and at J to 8 bases, leaving 9 bases not matched to a gene. The CDR3 runs 16 residues. Germline CDR1 LNHDA, CDR2 SQIVND (reference sequence). The CDR3 here is CASSVAGTSGGATQYF. CDR3 sequence (DNA): TGTGCCAGTAGTGTCGCCGGGACTAGCGGGGGAGCTACGCAGTATTTT.

This clone occurred a few times. The genes are TRBV5-1 and TRBJ1-1; no clear D. The germline V gene encodes CDR1 SGHRS and CDR2 YFSETQ. V was pared by 2 bases and J by 4 bases, with 9 bases between. CDR3 length: 13 residues. The CDR3 here is CASSFSTVTEAFF. The CDR3 DNA is TGCGCCAGCAGCTTCTCGACGGTCACTGAAGCTTTCTTT.

The CDR3 reads CASSPRGSADTQYF. In DNA form, the CDR3 reads TGTGCCAGCAGCCCTCGGGGAAGTGCAGATACGCAGTATTTT. J is TRBJ2-3 and V is TRBV9, with D maybe TRBD2 (5 bases). V was clipped by 4 bases and J by 4 bases, with 13 bases between them. The CDR3 extends over 14 amino acids. CDR1 and CDR2 from the germline V gene are SGDLS and YYNGEE.

The J gene is TRBJ1-4, the V gene TRBV6-5; D possibly corresponds to TRBD1 (6 bases). The CDR3 contains 15 residues. The ends were cut back, 5 bases at V and 8 bases at J, with 18 bases in the middle. Germline V gives CDR1 MNHEY, CDR2 SVGAGI. The DNA for the CDR3 is TGTGCCAGCAGTCGTACACAGGGACGCGGAGAAAAACTGTTTTTT. This translates into CASSRTQGRGEKLFF.